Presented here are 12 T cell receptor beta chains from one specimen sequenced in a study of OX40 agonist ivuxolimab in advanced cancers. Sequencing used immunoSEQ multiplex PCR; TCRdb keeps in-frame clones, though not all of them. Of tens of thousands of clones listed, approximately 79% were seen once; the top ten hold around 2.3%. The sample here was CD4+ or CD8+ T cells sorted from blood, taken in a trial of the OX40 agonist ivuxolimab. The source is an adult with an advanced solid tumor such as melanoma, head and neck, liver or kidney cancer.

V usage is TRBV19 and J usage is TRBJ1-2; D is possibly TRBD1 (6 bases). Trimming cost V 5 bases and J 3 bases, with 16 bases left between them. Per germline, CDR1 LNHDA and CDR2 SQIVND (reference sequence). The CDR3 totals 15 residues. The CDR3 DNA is TGTGCCAGTAGTCCCCAGGGGACTTTCCACTATGGCTACACCTTC. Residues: CASSPQGTFHYGYTF.

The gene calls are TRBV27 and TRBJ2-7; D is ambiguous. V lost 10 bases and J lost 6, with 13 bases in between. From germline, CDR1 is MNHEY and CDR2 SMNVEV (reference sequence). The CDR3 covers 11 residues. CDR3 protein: CATATRAEQYF. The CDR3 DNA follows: TGTGCCACCGCGACGAGAGCCGAGCAGTACTTC.

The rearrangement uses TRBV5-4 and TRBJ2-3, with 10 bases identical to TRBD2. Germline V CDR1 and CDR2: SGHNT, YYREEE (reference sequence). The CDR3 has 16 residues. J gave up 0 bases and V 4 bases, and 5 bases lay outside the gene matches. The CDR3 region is CASSASSGGSTDTQYF. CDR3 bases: TGTGCCAGCAGCGCCTCTAGCGGGGGTAGCACAGATACGCAGTATTTT.

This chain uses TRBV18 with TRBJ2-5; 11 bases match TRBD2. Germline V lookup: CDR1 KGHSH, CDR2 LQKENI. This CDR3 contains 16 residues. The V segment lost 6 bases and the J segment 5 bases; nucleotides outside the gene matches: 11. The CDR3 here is CASSPASGRPWETQYF. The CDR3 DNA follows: TGTGCCAGCTCCCCGGCTAGCGGGAGGCCTTGGGAGACCCAGTACTTC.

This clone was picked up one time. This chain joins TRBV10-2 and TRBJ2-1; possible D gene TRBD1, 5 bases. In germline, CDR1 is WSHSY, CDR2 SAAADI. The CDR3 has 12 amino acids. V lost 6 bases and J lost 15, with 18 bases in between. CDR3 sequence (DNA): TGCGCCAGCAGGAATGGAGCGCAGGGCGGGTTCTTC. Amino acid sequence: CASRNGAQGGFF.

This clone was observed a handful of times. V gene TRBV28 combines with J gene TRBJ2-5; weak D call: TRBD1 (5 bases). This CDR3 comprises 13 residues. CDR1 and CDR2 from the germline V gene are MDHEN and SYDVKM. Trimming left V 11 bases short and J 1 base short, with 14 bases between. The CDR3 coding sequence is TGTGCCGCACCCTGGGGCTGCCAAGAGACCCAGTACTTC. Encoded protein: CAAPWGCQETQYF.

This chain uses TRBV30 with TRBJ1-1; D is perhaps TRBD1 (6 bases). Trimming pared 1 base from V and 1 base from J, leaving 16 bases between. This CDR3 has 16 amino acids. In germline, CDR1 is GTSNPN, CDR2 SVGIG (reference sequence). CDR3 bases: TGTGCCTGGAGTGGGGGGCCCGGAGGTCAGAACACTGAAGCTTTCTTT. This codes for CAWSGGPGGQNTEAFF.

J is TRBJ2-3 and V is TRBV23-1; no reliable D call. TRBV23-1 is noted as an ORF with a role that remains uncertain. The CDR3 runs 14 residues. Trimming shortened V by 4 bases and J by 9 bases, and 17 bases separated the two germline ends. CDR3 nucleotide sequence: TGCGCCAGCAGTCCTTCGGTGGCACAGATAACGCAGTATTTT. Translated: CASSPSVAQITQYF.

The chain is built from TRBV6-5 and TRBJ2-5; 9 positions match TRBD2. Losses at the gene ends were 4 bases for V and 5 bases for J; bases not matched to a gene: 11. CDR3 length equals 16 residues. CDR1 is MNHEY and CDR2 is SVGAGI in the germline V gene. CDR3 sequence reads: CASSSRSSGRWETQYF. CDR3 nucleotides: TGTGCCAGCAGTTCCCGGAGTAGCGGGAGATGGGAGACCCAGTACTTC.

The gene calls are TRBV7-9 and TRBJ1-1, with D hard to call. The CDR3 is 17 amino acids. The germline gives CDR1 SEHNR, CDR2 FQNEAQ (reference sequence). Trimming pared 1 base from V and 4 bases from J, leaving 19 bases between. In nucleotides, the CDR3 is TGTGCCAGCAGCTTAGAGACCTTGGAGTTTCCCACCACTGAAGCTTTCTTT. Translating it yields CASSLETLEFPTTEAFF.

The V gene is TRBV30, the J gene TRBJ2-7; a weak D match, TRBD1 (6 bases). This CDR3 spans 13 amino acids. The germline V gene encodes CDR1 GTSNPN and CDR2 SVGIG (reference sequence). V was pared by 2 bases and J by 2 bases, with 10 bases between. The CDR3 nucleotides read TGTGCCTGGAGTTCCGGGACAACCTACGAGCAGTACTTC. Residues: CAWSSGTTYEQYF.

DNA for the CDR3: TGTGCCACCAGCAGAGATTTGAGCGGGAGACCAGATACGCAGTATTTT. Translation gives CATSRDLSGRPDTQYF. The chain joins TRBV15 to TRBJ2-3; TRBD2 matches 8 bases. There are 16 residues in the CDR3. V was clipped by 0 bases and J by 4 bases; unmatched bases: 6. Germline-derived CDR1 and CDR2 are LNHNV and YYDKDF (reference sequence).